This entry lists 29 T cell receptor beta chains sequenced from one sample in a study of T cell clonality in common variable immunodeficiency. The data were produced by immunoSEQ multiplex PCR, yet TCRdb's version contains in-frame clones alone and is incomplete. The sample shows approximately 45,000 clones, none of them appearing just once. The sequencing input was peripheral blood mononuclear cells. Receptors originate from a person between 18 and 75 years old in good health.

This clone came up many times. The read stops 3 residues short of the end of the CDR3; the missing end is completed from the germline J gene. The chain is built from TRBV20-1 and TRBJ1-3; D might be TRBD1 (5 bases). Germline assignment: CDR1 DFQATT and CDR2 SNEGSKA (reference sequence). The CDR3 is 16 residues long. Trimming stripped 2 bases from V and 0 bases from J, with 14 bases between. CDR3 bases read: TGCAGTGCTAGACCCGAACAGGCCTTCTCTGGAAACACC. Translated: CSARPEQAFSGNT. The whole CDR3 protein reads CSARPEQAFSGNTIYF.

This clone has a count of ten or more. The DNA read from the CDR3 is TGTGCCAGCAGTCTACAGGACAGGCGTTCACCC. It encodes CASSLQDRRSP. The whole CDR3 is CASSLQDRRSPLHF. The rearrangement links TRBV28 to TRBJ1-6, with 7 bases aligning to TRBD1. The read ends 3 residues early relative to the CDR3; the germline J gene fills the gap. J was trimmed by 9 bases and V by 5 bases; bases with no gene match: 7. CDR3 length: 14 amino acids. Looked up from germline, CDR1 is MDHEN and CDR2 is SYDVKM.

This clone has at least ten counts. Sequencing ends 3 residues short of the CDR3 end; the germline J gene provides the rest. The chain is built from TRBV10-3 and TRBJ2-3; a weak D match, TRBD2 (6 bases). The CDR3 loop spans 14 amino acids. Germline CDR1 reads ENHRY; CDR2 reads SYGVKD. The sequenced part of the CDR3 DNA is TGTGCCATCAGTGGTGGGGGGACTCAAGAGACG. It codes for CAISGGGTQET. The complete CDR3 protein is CAISGGGTQETQYF.

Comment on this clone: The missing CDR3 end, 3 residues past where the read stops, is filled in from the germline J gene. V and J are TRBV6-2 or TRBV6-3 and TRBJ1-2, with 9 positions matching TRBD1. Germline assignment: CDR1 MNHEY and CDR2 SVGEGT. The CDR3 is made up of 11 amino acids. The CDR3: CASSDRGGYTF. The covered CDR3 bases are TGTGCCAGCAGTGACAGGGGGGGC.

A word on this clone: The read terminates 3 residues ahead of where the CDR3 ends, so the germline J gene completes it. This chain uses TRBV7-3 with TRBJ2-3, with 9 nucleotides matching TRBD2. The length of the CDR3 is 19 residues. The germline gives CDR1 SGHTA, CDR2 FQGTGA. The CDR3 here is CASSLIPRRAGGLQETQYF. Incomplete CDR3 DNA: TGTGCCAGCAGCTTAATTCCCCGGCGAGCGGGGGGCCTCCAAGAGACG.

There are many counts of this clone. The observed sequence ends 3 residues before the CDR3 terminus, with the missing tail filled in from the germline J gene. This chain joins TRBV5-1 and TRBJ1-1, with 10 bases fitting TRBD1. The CDR3 spans 13 residues. From germline, CDR1 is SGHRS and CDR2 YFSETQ. The sequenced CDR3 bases are TGCGCCAGCAGCTTGGAGACAGGGGGCCGA. Translating gives CASSLETGGR. The full CDR3 is CASSLETGGRAFF.

This clone has at least ten counts. CDR3 loop: CASSEEAGGPETQYF. The CDR3 DNA, read in part, is TGTGCCAGCAGTGAAGAAGCGGGGGGGCCAGAGACC. The rearrangement joins TRBV6-1 to TRBJ2-5; 10 nucleotides match TRBD2. The read stops 3 residues short of the end of the CDR3; the missing end is completed from the germline J gene. V lost 1 base, J lost 4 bases, and 3 bases stayed unmatched. The CDR3 spans 15 residues. Germline V gene data show CDR1 as MNHNS and CDR2 as SASEGT.

This clone was seen at least ten times. The read stops 3 residues short of the end of the CDR3; the missing end is completed from the germline J gene. The chain has TRBV5-4 and TRBJ2-1, with 15 bases aligning to TRBD2. The V gene's germline CDR1 is SGHNT and CDR2 YYREEE (reference sequence). CDR3 length equals 15 residues. V dropped 3 bases and J dropped 9; count of bases not matched to a gene: 4. Here the CDR3 reads CASSWTSGGASEQFF. The sequenced CDR3 bases are TGTGCCAGCAGCTGGACTAGCGGGGGGGCATCTGAG.

At least ten counts were recorded for this clone. The sequence runs out 3 residues before the end of the CDR3; the remainder is reconstructed from the germline J gene. The V and J genes are TRBV14 and TRBJ2-3; 10 nucleotides line up with TRBD2. In germline, CDR1 is SGHDN, CDR2 FVKESK. The length of the CDR3 is 15 residues. J was trimmed by 3 bases and V by 3 bases; bases with no gene match: 3. The CDR3 spells CASSHLAGVTDTQYF. Partial CDR3 DNA: TGTGCCAGCAGCCATCTAGCGGGGGTTACAGATACG.

This clone was seen ten or more times. The read terminates 3 residues ahead of where the CDR3 ends, so the germline J gene completes it. V is TRBV20-1 and J is TRBJ2-1; unclear D gene. Germline-derived CDR1 and CDR2 are DFQATT and SNEGSKA (reference sequence). This CDR3 comprises 11 residues. With 5 bases removed from V and 9 bases from J, the gap between germline ends came to 11 bases. CDR3 amino acids: CSALINGEQFF. Incomplete CDR3 DNA: TGCAGTGCTCTCATCAACGGTGAG.

There are many counts of this clone. The read stops 3 residues short of the end of the CDR3; the missing end is completed from the germline J gene. The rearrangement uses TRBV18 and TRBJ1-6; no clear D. The germline V and J ends were trimmed by 4 bases and 5 bases, with 9 bases remaining between them. Germline values: CDR1 KGHSH, CDR2 LQKENI. This CDR3 comprises 14 residues. This chain's CDR3 is CASSLQRDNSPLHF. The DNA read from the CDR3 is TGTGCCAGCTCACTACAAAGAGATAATTCACCC.

This clone came up many times. The read ends 3 residues shy of where the CDR3 ends; the end is completed using the germline J gene. This sequence joins TRBV12-3 or TRBV12-4 and TRBJ2-7, with TRBD2 as a possible D gene (5 bases). V lost 6 bases, J lost 6 bases, and 9 bases lay in between. The CDR3 contains 11 residues. Incomplete CDR3 DNA: TGTGCCAGCAGCCCAGGAGGCGAG. This gives the protein CASSPGGE. The full CDR3 reads CASSPGGEQYF.

This clone was counted ten times or more. The CDR3 is cut off 3 residues early in the read; its end comes from the germline J gene. This chain links TRBV7-2 with TRBJ1-1, with 8 bases lining up with TRBD1. Per germline, CDR1 SGHTA and CDR2 FQGNSA. V lost 5 bases to trimming and J lost 7 bases; unmatched junction nucleotides: 3. The CDR3 consists of 12 residues. This CDR3 is CASSPTGVEAFF. Incomplete CDR3 DNA: TGTGCCAGCAGCCCGACAGGGGTTGAA.

This clone was detected many times. The observed sequence ends 3 residues before the CDR3 terminus, with the missing tail filled in from the germline J gene. The chain employs TRBV7-2 and TRBJ1-1, with D possibly matching TRBD1 (5 bases). CDR3 length equals 13 residues. Germline CDR1 is SGHTA and CDR2 is FQGNSA. CDR3 bases read: TGTGCCAGCAGCTTCGAGGTCAGGGCGAAG. It yields the protein CASSFEVRAK. From start to end, the CDR3 is CASSFEVRAKAFF.

This clone was seen repeatedly, ten times or more. This CDR3 reads CASSLPRGAGANVLTF. The DNA read from the CDR3 is TGTGCCAGCAGTTTGCCCCGGGGAGCTGGGGCCAACGTC. This chain connects TRBV12-3 or TRBV12-4 to TRBJ2-6, with D tentatively TRBD2 (5 bases). Read sequence stops 3 residues before the CDR3 end, and the germline J gene provides the missing end. CDR3 length equals 16 residues. Between the trimmed V and J ends, which lost 3 bases and 2 bases, there was a span of 11 bases.

This clone was observed many times. The read comes to an end 3 residues before the CDR3 does, leaving the germline J gene to fill in the end. This chain links TRBV5-1 with TRBJ1-3; perhaps TRBD1 as D (6 bases). The CDR3 extends over 17 amino acids. Trimming removed 3 bases from V and 0 bases from J, with 16 bases in between. Germline V lookup: CDR1 SGHRS, CDR2 YFSETQ. Here the CDR3 reads CASSSLDSPSSGNTIYF. The covered CDR3 bases are TGCGCCAGCAGCTCCTTGGACAGCCCTTCCTCTGGAAACACC.

Regarding this clone: The CDR3 is cut off 3 residues early in the read; its end comes from the germline J gene. This sequence joins TRBV5-1 and TRBJ2-7; 8 bases are shared with TRBD1. The CDR3 is 14 amino acids. J gave up 3 bases and V 4 bases, and 6 bases lay outside the gene matches. Germline assignment: CDR1 SGHRS and CDR2 YFSETQ. This CDR3 reads CASSVSGTGYEQYF. CDR3 DNA, as far as it was read: TGCGCCAGCAGCGTCTCCGGGACAGGCTACGAG.

This clone came up many times. The read finishes 3 residues shy of the CDR3 end, and the germline J gene is used to complete it. The chain combines TRBV7-6 with TRBJ1-1, with a tentative D call TRBD1 (5 bases). The germline V gene has CDR1 SGHVS and CDR2 FNYEAQ. This CDR3 contains 15 residues. V lost 7 bases, J lost 4 bases, and 19 bases lay in between. Here the CDR3 reads CASIPNGGKGTEAFF. CDR3 DNA, as far as it was read: TGTGCCAGCATCCCCAACGGGGGTAAGGGCACTGAA.

This clone was detected only a few times. Read data end 3 residues before the CDR3 end; the end is taken from the germline J gene. V usage is TRBV20-1 and J usage is TRBJ2-5; D ambiguous. The CDR3 contains 13 residues. Germline loops: CDR1 DFQATT, CDR2 SNEGSKA (reference sequence). CDR3 DNA (partial): TGCAGTGCTAGAGGTGAGTTCACAGATACC. Translation gives CSARGEFTDT. The whole CDR3 sequence reads CSARGEFTDTQYF.

This clone was counted many times. The sequenced fragment ends 3 residues before the CDR3 boundary, so the rest is inferred from the germline J gene. The chain is built from TRBV12-3 or TRBV12-4 and TRBJ2-5; TRBD1 aligns across 10 bases. The CDR3 has 13 amino acids. CDR3 DNA (partial): TGTGCCAGCGGGGACAGGGGAGGGTTCACC. Its translation is CASGDRGGFT. The entire CDR3 sequence reads CASGDRGGFTQYF.

This clone occurred a few times. The CDR3 end lies 3 residues beyond the end of the read and is filled in from the germline J gene. This sequence joins TRBV11-3 and TRBJ2-3; 7 bases are a match to TRBD2. V gave up 5 bases and J gave up 5 bases; unmatched junction bases: 10. Germline V gene lookup returns CDR1 SGHNT and CDR2 YENEEA. The CDR3 has 15 residues. The part of the CDR3 DNA that was read is TGTGCCAGCAGCCCGGGAGGCGGGATGATAGATACG. Protein: CASSPGGGMIDT. The complete CDR3 sequence is CASSPGGGMIDTQYF.

This clone was recorded many times. Read sequence stops 3 residues before the CDR3 end, and the germline J gene provides the missing end. Other nucleotide sequences in the sample specify the same CDR3. V usage is TRBV19 and J usage is TRBJ2-5, with 12 bases fitting TRBD2. V lost 3 bases, J lost 4 bases, and 0 bases stayed unmatched. The CDR3 spans 14 residues. Germline assignment: CDR1 LNHDA and CDR2 SQIVND (reference sequence). The sequenced part of the CDR3 DNA is TGTGCCAGTAGTATGGGACTAGCGGGAGAGACC. This gives the protein CASSMGLAGET. The entire CDR3 is CASSMGLAGETQYF. Drawing the rest from reference TRBV19 and TRBJ2-5, the complete variable domain is DGGITQSPKYLFRKEGQNVTLSCEQNLNHDAMYWYRQDPGQGLRLIYYSQIVNDFQKGDIAEGYSVSREKKESFPLTVTSAQKNPTAFYLCASSMGLAGETQYFGPGTRLLVL.

This clone has ten or more counts. The read ends 3 residues before the CDR3 terminus; that terminus is restored from the germline J gene. The V gene is TRBV9, the J gene TRBJ2-2, with 10 bases aligning to TRBD2. V was pared by 1 base and J by 1 base, with 1 base of the junction left unmatched. This CDR3 has 16 residues. Germline CDR1 is SGDLS and CDR2 is YYNGEE. CDR3 protein: CASSVTSGVNTGELFF. The CDR3 DNA, read in part, is TGTGCCAGCAGCGTAACTAGCGGGGTGAACACCGGGGAG. Full variable domain (rest looked up from reference TRBV9 and TRBJ2-2): DSGVTQTPKHLITATGQRVTLRCSPRSGDLSVYWYQQSLDQGLQFLIQYYNGEERAKGNILERFSAQQFPDLHSELNLSSLELGDSALYFCASSVTSGVNTGELFFGEGSRLTVL.

This clone was counted many times. The read terminates 3 residues ahead of where the CDR3 ends, so the germline J gene completes it. The same CDR3 is also encoded by other DNA sequences in this sample. This sequence joins TRBV10-3 and TRBJ1-4; TRBD1 aligns across 9 bases. The CDR3 is 16 residues long. CDR1 is ENHRY, CDR2 SYGVKD, per germline. Unmatched junction bases numbered 4, after V lost 0 bases and J lost 5 bases. CDR3 sequence: CAISESGQGMNEKLFF. CDR3 bases read: TGTGCCATCAGTGAGTCCGGACAGGGGATGAATGAAAAA.

This clone showed up many times. The CDR3 goes on 3 residues after the read ends, and that part is filled in from the germline J gene. This chain connects TRBV7-3 to TRBJ2-6; TRBD1 aligns across 12 bases. The CDR3 spans 17 residues. J was trimmed by 3 bases and V by 5 bases; bases with no gene match: 5. Germline lookup yields CDR1 SGHTA and CDR2 FQGTGA. The part of the CDR3 DNA that was read is TGTGCCAGCAGCCAGGGACAGGGGGCGCATGGGGCCAACGTC. It encodes CASSQGQGAHGANV. The complete CDR3 protein is CASSQGQGAHGANVLTF.

This clone was seen more than once but under ten times. Read sequence stops 3 residues before the CDR3 end, and the germline J gene provides the missing end. This chain connects TRBV7-9 to TRBJ2-4; no firm D call. The CDR3 is 13 residues long. Germline-derived CDR1 and CDR2 are SEHNR and FQNEAQ (reference sequence). Here the CDR3 reads CASSLYGNYGQYF. CDR3 bases read: TGTGCCAGCAGCTTATACGGAAACTATGGT. Drawing the rest from reference TRBV7-9 and TRBJ2-4, the complete variable domain is DTGVSQNPRHKITKRGQNVTFRCDPISEHNRLYWYRQTLGQGPEFLTYFQNEAQLEKSRLLSDRFSAERPKGSFSTLEIQRTEQGDSAMYLCASSLYGNYGQYFGAGTRLSVL.

This clone was counted ten times or more. The CDR3 is cut off 3 residues early in the read; its end comes from the germline J gene. This rearrangement joins TRBV7-6 to TRBJ2-2, with D perhaps matching TRBD1 (5 bases). This CDR3 contains 18 residues. Germline loops: CDR1 SGHVS, CDR2 FNYEAQ. V shed 1 base and J shed 3 bases, with 18 bases lying between them. Incomplete CDR3 DNA: TGTGCCAGCAGCTTAGTGTCAAGGGGATCGGGCTACACCGGGGAG. Its protein is CASSLVSRGSGYTGE. The entire CDR3 protein is CASSLVSRGSGYTGELFF.

This clone was counted only a few times. The read comes to an end 3 residues before the CDR3 does, leaving the germline J gene to fill in the end. V gene TRBV5-6 combines with J gene TRBJ2-1; D may be TRBD1 (6 bases). Trimming stripped 4 bases from V and 7 bases from J, with 18 bases between. In germline, CDR1 is SGHDT, CDR2 YYEEEE. The CDR3 extends over 15 amino acids. This chain's CDR3 is CASSGVGRGENEQFF. The CDR3 DNA, read in part, is TGTGCCAGCAGCGGGGTCGGCAGGGGAGAGAATGAG.

This clone was counted ten times or more. The read ends 3 residues before the CDR3 terminus; that terminus is restored from the germline J gene. This chain links TRBV20-1 with TRBJ1-5, with TRBD1 matching 10 bases. The germline V gene encodes CDR1 DFQATT and CDR2 SNEGSKA (reference sequence). The CDR3 spans 15 residues. J was trimmed by 6 bases and V by 2 bases; bases with no gene match: 7. The CDR3 protein is CSARKGQGIFQPQHF. Partial CDR3 DNA: TGCAGTGCTAGAAAGGGACAGGGGATATTTCAGCCC.